This T cell receptor (beta chain) emerged from a study of a mutant IDH1 vaccine in newly diagnosed glioma. For the study at large: Vaccination of patients was performed eight times, in weeks 1, 3, 5, 7, 11, 15, 19 and 23.

The CDR3 runs 15 residues. Losses at the gene ends were 5 bases for V and 0 bases for J; bases not matched to a gene: 7. The germline gives CDR1 GTSNPN, CDR2 SVGIG (reference sequence). Repertoires were generated with immunoSEQ multiplex PCR, while TCRdb's copy carries only in-frame clones and drops some. The repertoire holds 25,000 to 35,000 clones, with 70% to 90% as singletons. Worth noting for this clone: Its antigen is as yet unknown.

Time point meaning: week 23, last vaccination. Doses comprised 300 ug of mutant IDH1 20-mer peptide each, plus topical imiquimod. Study-wide results and limits: Immune responses induced by vaccination arose in 90% to 95% of the patients.

The receptor was isolated from a middle-aged man with glioma. This material consisted of PBMCs, taken from a glioma patient whose treatment included an IDH1 peptide vaccine. The genes are TRBV30 and TRBJ2-5, with 9 nucleotides matching TRBD1. This chain's CDR3 is CAWEGQGKHQETQYF. In DNA form, the CDR3 reads TGTGCCTGGGAAGGACAGGGGAAGCACCAAGAGACCCAGTACTTC. Combining the CDR3 with reference TRBV30 and TRBJ2-5 gives the whole variable domain SQTIHQWPATLVQPVGSPLSLECTVEGTSNPNLYWYRQAAGRGLQLLFYSVGIGQISSEVPQNLSASRPQDRQFILSSKKLLLSDSGFYLCAWEGQGKHQETQYFGPGTRLLVL.